This T cell receptor beta chain was documented in a study of blood T cell repertoires in COVID-19. Study at large: From the United States, Italy and Spain came samples of acute and convalescent COVID-19.

Original data processing: Reference gene primers were amplified, and this amplification served to estimate nucleated cell counts. The assay was immunoSEQ multiplex PCR, and TCRdb's table has in-frame clones only and misses some. That table furnishes V, J and clone size, whereas the DNA furnished D and trimming. This table has about 62,000 clones, 80% to 90% appearing once. The CDR3 is made up of 15 amino acids. Looked up from germline, CDR1 is GTSNPN and CDR2 is SVGIG (reference sequence). V lost 0 bases to trimming and J lost 7 bases, with 18 bases between them. Sequencing input: peripheral blood. This chain joins TRBV30 and TRBJ1-2; TRBD1 might be the D (6 bases). This sequence originates from a woman aged 55 to 70 with COVID-19, enrolled during active disease. CDR3 in DNA: TGTGCCTGGAGTGTAAATGGGGGGGCAGGGGTTGGCTACACCTTC. Translation gives CAWSVNGGAGVGYTF.